The 20 T cell receptor beta chains in this list originate from one sample, sequenced in a study of T cell responses to AZD1222 COVID-19 vaccine. The protocol was immunoSEQ multiplex PCR, while the TCRdb copy is restricted to in-frame clones and leaves out a portion. This sample has 200,000 to 250,000 clones, with about 94% found just once. The sample in question was peripheral blood, obtained 28 days after the second dose of the MenACWY control vaccine. These receptors were collected from an adult who received the MenACWY meningococcal vaccine as a control.

The DNA of the CDR3 is TGTGCCAGTACAAGTGCCCCAGGGGCGGGAGTACGCAATGAGCAGTTCTTC. Protein sequence: CASTSAPGAGVRNEQFF. The rearrangement links TRBV19 to TRBJ2-1; TRBD2 might be the D (7 bases). The CDR3 has 17 residues. The ends were cut back, 7 bases at V and 6 bases at J, with 25 bases in the middle. Germline assignment: CDR1 LNHDA and CDR2 SQIVND (reference sequence).

The V gene is TRBV12-3 or TRBV12-4, the J gene TRBJ2-1; the D is unclear. V was shortened by 2 bases and J by 9 bases, with 5 bases between the two germline ends. The CDR3 has 11 residues. This CDR3 reads CASSLMGEQFF. CDR3 sequence (DNA): TGTGCCAGCAGTTTAATGGGTGAGCAGTTCTTC.

The chain carries TRBV25-1 and TRBJ2-2; 10 positions match TRBD2. CDR1 and CDR2 from the germline V gene are MGHDK and SYGVNS. The CDR3 covers 17 residues. Losses at the gene ends were 2 bases for V and 4 bases for J; bases not matched to a gene: 7. The CDR3 spells CASSERLAGVSTGELFF. In DNA form, the CDR3 reads TGTGCCAGCAGTGAACGGCTAGCGGGAGTTAGCACCGGGGAGCTGTTTTTT.

The V call is TRBV18, the J call TRBJ1-6; 11 bases agree with TRBD1. The CDR3 loop spans 15 amino acids. With 5 bases clipped from V and 8 bases from J, the junction kept 5 bases outside the gene matches. Germline CDR1 KGHSH, CDR2 LQKENI. The CDR3 bases are TGTGCCAGCTCAACAGGACAGGGGGCCGATTCACCCCTCCACTTT. Translation: CASSTGQGADSPLHF.

The J gene is TRBJ2-3, the V gene TRBV3-1 (or the pseudogene TRBV3-2); D is perhaps TRBD2 (6 bases). The CDR3 consists of 14 residues. Germline V gives CDR1 LGHDT, CDR2 YNNKEL (reference sequence). Trimming removed 4 bases from V and 2 bases from J, with 10 bases in between. The CDR3: CASSPGLNTDTQYF. The DNA of the CDR3 is TGTGCCAGCAGCCCGGGACTTAACACAGATACGCAGTATTTT.

This chain uses TRBV5-1 with TRBJ1-1; D call uncertain. Trimming pared 4 bases from V and 0 bases from J, leaving 10 bases between. Germline CDR1 reads SGHRS; CDR2 reads YFSETQ. CDR3 length: 14 amino acids. For the CDR3, the DNA is TGCGCCAGCAGCGTCGACACTCTGAACACTGAAGCTTTCTTT. Residues: CASSVDTLNTEAFF.

The chain employs TRBV4-2 and TRBJ1-2, with 8 bases aligning to TRBD1. CDR1 and CDR2 from the germline V gene are LGHNA and YNFKEQ. The CDR3 runs 15 residues. V dropped 5 bases and J dropped 3; count of bases not matched to a gene: 8. As DNA, the CDR3 is TGTGCCAGCAGCTACTCTGACAGGGGCGACTATGGCTACACCTTC. Protein sequence: CASSYSDRGDYGYTF.

This sequence joins TRBV2 and TRBJ2-6, with 10 nucleotides matching TRBD2. V was clipped by 2 bases and J by 0 bases; unmatched bases: 13. The V gene's germline CDR1 is SNHLY and CDR2 FYNNEI. The CDR3 has 21 residues. The CDR3 here is CASSEIMPSGSSFSGANVLTF. The CDR3 region has the DNA TGTGCCAGCAGTGAAATAATGCCTAGCGGGAGTTCCTTCTCTGGGGCCAACGTCCTGACTTTC.

The V call is TRBV2, the J call TRBJ2-7; no firm D call. CDR1 is SNHLY, CDR2 FYNNEI, per germline. Trimming cost V 8 bases and J 7 bases, with 9 bases left between them. This CDR3 spans 10 amino acids. Here the CDR3 reads CASASWEQYF. The DNA for the CDR3 is TGTGCCAGCGCCAGTTGGGAGCAGTACTTC.

The chain recombines TRBV5-5 with TRBJ2-7, with a tentative D call TRBD1 (6 bases). The CDR3 runs 16 residues. Germline CDR1 reads SGHKS; CDR2 reads YYEKEE (reference sequence). Between the trimmed V and J ends, which lost 0 bases and 2 bases, there was a span of 15 bases. This CDR3 is CASSLEGVNPTYEQYF. DNA for the CDR3: TGTGCCAGCAGCTTGGAGGGGGTCAACCCTACCTACGAGCAGTACTTC.

This chain joins TRBV5-6 and TRBJ1-2; 8 bases map to TRBD1. Looked up from germline, CDR1 is SGHDT and CDR2 is YYEEEE. There are 14 residues in the CDR3. V gave up 3 bases and J gave up 8 bases; unmatched junction bases: 9. CDR3 nucleotides: TGTGCCAGCAGCTCCTTGGACAGGGTTGAGGGCTACACCTTC. Translated, it gives CASSSLDRVEGYTF.

This chain links TRBV2 with TRBJ1-1; 9 bases map to TRBD1. This CDR3 has 15 amino acids. Germline lookup yields CDR1 SNHLY and CDR2 FYNNEI. V shed 2 bases and J 7 bases; nucleotides not matched to a gene: 8. CDR3 nucleotides: TGTGCCAGCAGTGAACCTACAGGGGGCCGGGGTGAAGCTTTCTTT. Residues: CASSEPTGGRGEAFF.

The J gene is TRBJ2-1, the V gene TRBV5-4, with D tentatively TRBD2 (5 bases). Trimming took off 9 bases at V and 2 bases at J, with 12 bases between the two ends. This CDR3 contains 13 residues. CDR1 and CDR2 (germline): SGHNT, YYREEE (reference sequence). The CDR3 is CATQAGTYNEQFF. The CDR3 coding sequence is TGTGCCACCCAGGCGGGTACCTACAATGAGCAGTTCTTC.

In nucleotides, the CDR3 is TGTGCCAGCAGTTACGGGACAGGGGGGGTGAACACTGAAGCTTTCTTT. It yields the protein CASSYGTGGVNTEAFF. V and J are TRBV6-5 and TRBJ1-1; 11 bases agree with TRBD1. V lost 2 bases and J lost 0; bases outside the gene matches: 2. The germline V gene encodes CDR1 MNHEY and CDR2 SVGAGI. The CDR3 consists of 16 residues.

The CDR3 coding sequence is TGTGCCAGCAGCCACAACTACGAGCAGTACTTC. Translating it yields CASSHNYEQYF. The chain has TRBV14 and TRBJ2-7; D not resolved. The V end was cut by 3 bases, the J end by 3 bases, with 3 bases between. The CDR3 is 11 amino acids. Germline CDR1 SGHDN, CDR2 FVKESK.

V gene TRBV29-1 combines with J gene TRBJ2-2; 10 nucleotides line up with TRBD2. This CDR3 region has 12 residues. Trimming cost V 5 bases and J 8 bases; bases outside gene matches: 2. CDR1 is SQVTM and CDR2 is ANQGSEA in the germline V gene. The CDR3 DNA is TGCAGCGTTCTAGCGGGAGAAGGGGAGCTGTTTTTT. The encoded protein is CSVLAGEGELFF.

The chain uses TRBV5-8 and TRBJ1-5; 7 nucleotides align to TRBD1. Germline CDR1 is SGHTS and CDR2 is YDEGEE. CDR3 length equals 16 residues. The ends lost 2 bases at V and 6 bases at J; junction bases unmatched: 11. CDR3 DNA: TGTGCCAGCAGCTTTGAGGGACAGCCGGTAAGTCAGCCCCAGCATTTT. Its protein product is CASSFEGQPVSQPQHF.

V usage is TRBV28 and J usage is TRBJ2-7, with 9 bases matching TRBD1. Trimming cost V 10 bases and J 3 bases; bases outside gene matches: 7. CDR3 length: 13 residues. The germline V gene encodes CDR1 MDHEN and CDR2 SYDVKM. CDR3 in DNA: TGTGCCACCGGGACAGGGAATTACTACGAGCAGTACTTC. This translates into CATGTGNYYEQYF.

The chain uses TRBV13 and TRBJ1-5, with 8 bases that match TRBD1. J gave up 10 bases and V 0 bases, and 5 bases lay outside the gene matches. The CDR3 extends over 14 amino acids. Germline lookup yields CDR1 PRHDT and CDR2 FYEKMQ (reference sequence). This CDR3 is CASSLGRTGIPQHF. In nucleotides, the CDR3 is TGTGCCAGCAGCTTAGGCCGGACAGGGATCCCCCAGCATTTT. Together with reference TRBV13 and TRBJ1-5, the CDR3 gives the full variable domain: AAGVIQSPRHLIKEKRETATLKCYPIPRHDTVYWYQQGPGQDPQFLISFYEKMQSDKGSIPDRFSAQQFSDYHSELNMSSLELGDSALYFCASSLGRTGIPQHFGDGTRLSIL.

The CDR3 is CASSAGITYNEQFF. CDR3 in DNA: TGTGCCAGCAGCGCCGGGATTACCTACAATGAGCAGTTCTTC. This chain connects TRBV9 to TRBJ2-1; D perhaps matches TRBD2 (5 bases). CDR3 length: 14 residues. V was cut by 3 bases and J by 2 bases, with 9 bases left in between. The germline CDR1 and CDR2 sequences are SGDLS and YYNGEE.